The T cell receptor beta chain described here comes from a study of T-cell memory formation after mild COVID-19. Study-level background: Largely donor-specific TCR clusters were found. Whole-study findings and limits: In pre-infection memory, a portion of responding clones appeared, which suggested that cross-reactive memory joined. A second wave expanding day 15 to 37 was CD4+-biased; contracting clones were balanced.

TCR alpha and TCR beta cDNA libraries carrying sample barcodes and UMIs came from 5'RACE with constant-segment primers. TCRdb re-called the 5' RACE reads through MiXCR, storing one row per CDR3 protein. This table has about 400,000 distinct CDR3 sequences, 23% appearing once. Turning to this clonotype: Its antigen is still unknown.

The length of the CDR3 is 14 residues. Germline lookup yields CDR1 ENHRY and CDR2 SYGVKD. The ends were cut back, 0 bases at V and 9 bases at J, with 15 bases in the middle. The receptor's source is an adult woman who had mild COVID-19 (a few samples of this study predate the infection). Cell type and time point are not known. The V and J genes are TRBV10-3 and TRBJ2-7; no reliable D call. The specimen was PBMCs or a T cell subset sorted from them (not recorded which). The CDR3 protein is CAISESKTLIGQYF. For the CDR3, the DNA is TGTGCCATCAGTGAGTCCAAAACACTTATCGGGCAGTACTTC.